The 21 T cell receptor beta chains below come from one sample, sequenced in a study of identical twins. TCRdb reprocessed the 5' RACE reads via MiXCR and lists one record per CDR3 protein. Found here are about 190,000 distinct CDR3 sequences, around 15% of them singletons; the top ten hold 40%. The same sample was also studied in work on T cells expressing NK-cell markers.

The sequencing input was CD8+ T cells sorted from blood. The receptor source for this set is a woman aged 18-29 years in good health.

V is TRBV27 and J is TRBJ2-5; either TRBD1 or TRBD2 may supply D (5 bases each). The germline V gene encodes CDR1 MNHEY and CDR2 SMNVEV (reference sequence). V was pared by 0 bases and J by 3 bases, with 11 bases between. The CDR3 is 15 residues long. CDR3: CASSLSKGPEETQYF. The CDR3 nucleotides are TGTGCCAGCAGTTTATCCAAGGGACCGGAAGAGACCCAGTACTTC.

This clonotype was seen only a few times. The chain is built from TRBV11-2 and TRBJ2-5, with D possibly being TRBD2 (5 bases). CDR1 and CDR2 from the germline V gene are SGHAT and FQNNGV. This CDR3 spans 9 amino acids. The V and J ends lost 5 bases and 12 bases respectively, with 7 bases between them. The CDR3, as DNA: TGTGCCAGCAGCCCCGGGGAGTACTTC. This codes for CASSPGEYF.

The sample holds a few counts of this clonotype. The V and J genes are TRBV6-1 and TRBJ2-5; 7 positions match TRBD1. V was pared by 5 bases and J by 4 bases, with 7 bases of the junction left unmatched. Germline CDR1 reads MNHNS; CDR2 reads SASEGT. The CDR3 has 14 residues. DNA for the CDR3: TGTGCCAGCAGTCCCATTCGACAGGGAGAGACCCAGTACTTC. Its protein is CASSPIRQGETQYF.

The rearrangement joins TRBV5-6 to TRBJ2-2; D is uncertain. V was shortened by 2 bases and J by 5 bases, with 10 bases between the two germline ends. Germline values: CDR1 SGHDT, CDR2 YYEEEE. The CDR3 has 14 residues. CDR3 sequence reads: CASSLEHSTGELFF. CDR3 nucleotide sequence: TGTGCCAGCAGCTTAGAACACTCAACCGGGGAGCTGTTTTTT.

The rearrangement uses TRBV4-3 and TRBJ2-4; D gene unclear. Germline CDR1 LGHNA, CDR2 YSLEER. The CDR3 has 15 amino acids. Deletions cut 6 bases from V and 4 bases from J, with 16 bases between. Written as DNA, the CDR3 is TGCGCCAGCAGTAGATCCCGGTATGAGAAAAACATTCAGTACTTC. It encodes CASSRSRYEKNIQYF.

V and J are TRBV9 and TRBJ2-7, with a possible D match to TRBD1 (6 bases). Trimming took off 3 bases at V and 1 base at J, with 14 bases between the two ends. The CDR3 has 15 residues. Germline CDR1 and CDR2: SGDLS and YYNGEE. CDR3 sequence: CASSGSGTGSYEQYF. The CDR3 nucleotides read TGTGCCAGCAGCGGAAGCGGAACAGGGTCCTACGAGCAGTACTTC. The whole variable domain, remainder taken from reference TRBV9 and TRBJ2-7, is DSGVTQTPKHLITATGQRVTLRCSPRSGDLSVYWYQQSLDQGLQFLIQYYNGEERAKGNILERFSAQQFPDLHSELNLSSLELGDSALYFCASSGSGTGSYEQYFGPGTRLTVT.

The chain carries TRBV9 and TRBJ2-3; possibly TRBD1 for D (5 bases). In germline, CDR1 is SGDLS, CDR2 YYNGEE. V was pared by 4 bases and J by 2 bases, with 14 bases between. The length of the CDR3 is 15 residues. This CDR3 reads CASSLDSYSTDTQYF. The CDR3 bases are TGTGCCAGCAGCCTAGACAGTTACTCCACAGATACGCAGTATTTT.

This clonotype has only a few counts. V and J are TRBV20-1 and TRBJ2-1; D gene ambiguous. The V end was cut by 2 bases, the J end by 0 bases, with 8 bases between. CDR1 DFQATT and CDR2 SNEGSKA come from the germline V gene (reference sequence). The CDR3 has 14 residues. The CDR3 spells CSARSRSSYNEQFF. DNA of the CDR3: TGCAGTGCTAGATCTAGGAGCTCCTACAATGAGCAGTTCTTC.

V and J are TRBV27 and TRBJ2-1, with a possible D match to TRBD2 (7 bases). V lost 3 bases, J lost 13 bases, and 16 bases lay in between. The CDR3 is made up of 13 amino acids. Per the germline V gene, CDR1 is MNHEY and CDR2 is SMNVEV (reference sequence). CDR3 sequence (DNA): TGTGCCAGCAGTTTCGGGGGGCTCAATCATCAGTTCTTC. Its protein is CASSFGGLNHQFF.

This clonotype turned up a few times. This chain's CDR3 is CASSFPLLAPSISTDTQYF. The DNA for the CDR3 is TGTGCCAGCAGCTTTCCTCTTCTAGCTCCCTCAATCAGCACAGATACGCAGTATTTT. The chain uses TRBV7-8 and TRBJ2-3, with D possibly being TRBD2 (5 bases). Trimming cost V 3 bases and J 0 bases, with 22 bases left between them. Germline V gives CDR1 SGHVS, CDR2 FQNEAQ. CDR3 length: 19 amino acids.

The chain uses TRBV7-9 and TRBJ1-4; TRBD1 matches at 7 bases. Losses at the gene ends were 6 bases for V and 7 bases for J; bases not matched to a gene: 11. Per germline, CDR1 SEHNR and CDR2 FQNEAQ (reference sequence). The CDR3 has 15 residues. CDR3 residues: CASSSPDRVGEKLFF. CDR3 sequence (DNA): TGTGCCAGCAGTTCCCCCGACAGGGTGGGTGAAAAACTGTTTTTT.

The J gene is TRBJ1-1, the V gene TRBV4-3; a possible D gene is TRBD1 (6 bases). CDR1 and CDR2 (germline): LGHNA, YSLEER. V shed 0 bases and J shed 1 base, with 9 bases lying between them. CDR3 size: 15 residues. CDR3 nucleotide sequence: TGCGCCAGCAGCCAAGATGAGGGGGAGAACACTGAAGCTTTCTTT. Translation: CASSQDEGENTEAFF.

This clonotype has only a few counts. This chain connects TRBV7-6 to TRBJ2-1; a weak D match, TRBD2 (6 bases). With 5 bases removed from V and 0 bases from J, the gap between germline ends came to 14 bases. The CDR3 loop spans 16 amino acids. The V gene's germline CDR1 is SGHVS and CDR2 FNYEAQ. Written as DNA, the CDR3 is TGTGCCAGCAGCACTCAGCCCGGGAGCTCCTACAATGAGCAGTTCTTC. Protein sequence: CASSTQPGSSYNEQFF.

This chain joins TRBV3-1 and TRBJ2-7; D possibly corresponds to TRBD2 (5 bases). The CDR3 length is 15 residues. Between the trimmed V and J ends, which lost 5 bases and 4 bases, there was a span of 18 bases. Germline CDR1 reads LGHDT; CDR2 reads YNNKEL (reference sequence). CDR3 protein: CASSAGNLSPYEQYF. Written as DNA, the CDR3 is TGTGCCAGCAGCGCCGGGAACCTATCCCCATACGAGCAGTACTTC.

This clonotype was seen more than once but under ten times. The rearrangement joins TRBV9 to TRBJ2-3, with D perhaps TRBD2 (7 bases). Trimming removed 1 base at V and 2 bases at J, with 14 bases between. This CDR3 contains 16 residues. In germline, CDR1 is SGDLS, CDR2 YYNGEE. Written as DNA, the CDR3 is TGTGCCAGCAGCGTACTAGGCGGGGGCCCCACAGATACGCAGTATTTT. Translating it yields CASSVLGGGPTDTQYF.

The table lists this clonotype with a few counts. This may stem from a read error, because a much larger clone lies one nucleotide away. The chain is built from TRBV12-3 or TRBV12-4 and TRBJ2-7, with TRBD1 matching over 11 bases. This CDR3 is 13 amino acids long. V was pared by 5 bases and J by 6 bases, with 3 bases of the junction left unmatched. CDR3 protein: CASSTGTGGEQYF. The CDR3 DNA is TGTGCCAGCAGTACCGGGACAGGGGGCGAGCAGTACTTC.

The sample holds a few counts of this clonotype. The CDR3 bases are TGTGCCACCAGCGGGATTCCTAGCGGCAATGAGCAGTTCTTC. It codes for CATSGIPSGNEQFF. This chain uses TRBV15 with TRBJ2-1, with 7 bases lining up with TRBD2. The V gene's germline CDR1 is LNHNV and CDR2 YYDKDF (reference sequence). V shed 5 bases, J shed 6 bases, and the junction held 7 bases outside the gene matches. CDR3 length: 14 amino acids.

This sequence joins TRBV6-2 or TRBV6-3 and TRBJ2-7, with 9 bases identical to TRBD1. This CDR3 spans 19 amino acids. The germline V gene has CDR1 MNHEY and CDR2 SVGEGT. The V and J ends lost 6 bases and 1 base, in that order; junction bases with no gene match: 19. The CDR3 nucleotides read TGTGCCAGCAGCCTCTCAAAGACCGGGACAGGGATATCATCCTACGAGCAGTACTTC. Its protein product is CASSLSKTGTGISSYEQYF.

This clonotype turned up a few times. J is TRBJ2-1 and V is TRBV12-3 or TRBV12-4, with 9 nucleotides matching TRBD2. The CDR3 extends over 14 amino acids. With V trimmed by 5 bases and J by 8 bases, 7 bases remained unmatched. CDR3 region: CASSTGTSIDEQFF. CDR3 bases: TGTGCCAGCAGTACCGGGACTAGCATCGATGAGCAGTTCTTC.

This clonotype occurred a few times. This chain uses TRBV6-1 with TRBJ2-2, with a tentative D call TRBD2 (6 bases). This CDR3 is built from 17 residues. V was shortened by 7 bases and J by 4 bases, with 22 bases between the two germline ends. Per the germline V gene, CDR1 is MNHNS and CDR2 is SASEGT. The CDR3 is CASTPLGGTPTTGELFF. The CDR3 DNA follows: TGTGCCAGCACTCCCCTGGGCGGGACTCCTACCACCGGGGAGCTGTTTTTT.

This chain uses TRBV11-2 with TRBJ2-1; D ambiguous. Trimming shortened V by 8 bases and J by 4 bases, and 15 bases separated the two germline ends. The germline V gene has CDR1 SGHAT and CDR2 FQNNGV. The CDR3 has 14 amino acids. The CDR3 reads CASRNPGPYNEQFF. The CDR3 nucleotides are TGTGCCAGCCGGAACCCGGGCCCGTACAATGAGCAGTTCTTC.